A single sample gave rise to the 11 T cell receptor beta chains below, sequenced in a study of blood T cell repertoires in COVID-19. Profiled with immunoSEQ multiplex PCR; TCRdb holds only in-frame clones, not every one. The sample lists hundreds of thousands of clones, about four fifths occurring once. Sequenced material: peripheral blood. These receptors came from an elderly man with acute or convalescent COVID-19.

This chain links TRBV3-1 (or the pseudogene TRBV3-2) with TRBJ2-7; D call uncertain. The ends were cut back, 0 bases at V and 3 bases at J, with 9 bases in the middle. This CDR3 region has 14 residues. Germline assignment: CDR1 LGHDT and CDR2 YNNKEL (reference sequence). CDR3 DNA sequence: TGTGCCAGCAGCCAAGAATACAAGTTCTACGAGCAGTACTTC. Protein sequence: CASSQEYKFYEQYF.

DNA of the CDR3: TGTGCCAGCACACCTAGCGGGGCCACCGGGGAGCTGTTTTTT. Protein: CASTPSGATGELFF. The chain has TRBV6-5 and TRBJ2-2, with 9 bases matching TRBD2. This CDR3 region has 14 residues. Germline loops: CDR1 MNHEY, CDR2 SVGAGI. The V gene end was trimmed by 7 bases and the J gene end by 4 bases; junction bases not matched to a gene: 4.

This chain connects TRBV7-2 to TRBJ2-3; a weak D match, TRBD1 (5 bases). The germline CDR1 and CDR2 sequences are SGHTA and FQGNSA. The V end lost 6 bases, the J end lost 0 bases, and 16 bases lay between the germline ends. The CDR3 runs to 16 residues. CDR3 sequence: CASRKNRHTSTDTQYF. In DNA, the CDR3 is TGTGCCAGCAGGAAGAACAGGCACACTAGCACAGATACGCAGTATTTT. The full variable domain, with the rest looked up from reference TRBV7-2 and TRBJ2-3, is GAGVSQSPSNKVTEKGKDVELRCDPISGHTALYWYRQSLGQGLEFLIYFQGNSAPDKSGLPSDRFSAERTGGSVSTLTIQRTQQEDSAVYLCASRKNRHTSTDTQYFGPGTRLTVL.

This clone was detected once. The chain is built from TRBV3-1 (or the pseudogene TRBV3-2) and TRBJ2-7, with 15 bases aligning to TRBD2. Trimming at V came to 6 bases and at J to 1 base, leaving 7 bases not matched to a gene. The length of the CDR3 is 17 residues. CDR1 is LGHDT, CDR2 YNNKEL, per germline (reference sequence). CDR3 residues: CASSRGTSGRPSYEQYF. DNA for the CDR3: TGTGCCAGCAGTCGGGGGACTAGCGGGAGGCCTTCCTACGAGCAGTACTTC.

A word on this clone: A read error may explain this, as a much larger clone is one base away. The chain couples TRBV3-1 (or the pseudogene TRBV3-2) to TRBJ2-6; D is unresolved. CDR1 and CDR2 from the germline V gene are LGHDT and YNNKEL (reference sequence). CDR3 size: 14 residues. V gave up 5 bases and J gave up 0 bases, with 5 bases separating them. The CDR3 loop is CASSTSSGANVLTF. The CDR3 nucleotides are TGTGCCAGCAGCACGAGCTCTGGGGCCAACGTCCTGACTTTC.

This clone was detected once. The CDR3 nucleotides are TGTGCCAGCTCACCAATCTTCCAAGAGACCCAGTACTTC. Amino acids: CASSPIFQETQYF. This sequence joins TRBV18 and TRBJ2-5; D call uncertain. The CDR3 contains 13 residues. Per germline, CDR1 KGHSH and CDR2 LQKENI. Deletions cut 2 bases from V and 1 base from J, with 5 bases between. Looking up the rest from reference TRBV18 and TRBJ2-5 gives the full variable domain: NAGVMQNPRHLVRRRGQEARLRCSPMKGHSHVYWYRQLPEEGLKFMVYLQKENIIDESGMPKERFSAEFPKEGPSILRIQQVVRGDSAAYFCASSPIFQETQYFGPGTRLLVL.

V and J are TRBV18 and TRBJ1-4, with 12 positions matching TRBD1. This CDR3 contains 17 residues. CDR1 is KGHSH and CDR2 is LQKENI in the germline V gene. V was pared by 1 base and J by 0 bases, with 0 bases of the junction left unmatched. CDR3 in DNA: TGTGCCAGCTCACCACGGGACAGGGGGCCAACTAATGAAAAACTGTTTTTT. Protein: CASSPRDRGPTNEKLFF.

The V gene is TRBV5-1, the J gene TRBJ1-2, with 9 bases identical to TRBD1. The CDR3 is made up of 13 amino acids. The V gene end was trimmed by 3 bases and the J gene end by 5 bases; junction bases not matched to a gene: 2. Germline V gene lookup returns CDR1 SGHRS and CDR2 YFSETQ. The CDR3 sequence: CASSWGQGYGYTF. In DNA, the CDR3 is TGCGCCAGCAGCTGGGGACAGGGATATGGCTACACCTTC.

The chain links TRBV7-9 to TRBJ2-1; D is uncertain. The CDR3 runs 16 residues. From germline, CDR1 is SEHNR and CDR2 FQNEAQ (reference sequence). Trimming took 1 base from V and 0 from J, leaving 10 bases between them. This CDR3 is CASSLGPGSSYNEQFF. The CDR3 DNA reads as TGTGCCAGCAGCTTAGGTCCGGGTAGCTCCTACAATGAGCAGTTCTTC.

The genes are TRBV28 and TRBJ1-5, with a weak D call TRBD1 (5 bases). CDR1 and CDR2 from the germline V gene are MDHEN and SYDVKM. The CDR3 extends over 15 amino acids. V lost 7 bases and J 1 base, leaving 14 bases between the germline ends. This chain's CDR3 is CASTNRGGSNQPQHF. CDR3 nucleotides: TGTGCCAGCACTAACCGCGGGGGGAGCAATCAGCCCCAGCATTTT.

The J gene is TRBJ2-7, the V gene TRBV29-1, with D possibly matching TRBD2 (5 bases). The CDR3 runs 14 residues. Germline loops: CDR1 SQVTM, CDR2 ANQGSEA. Between the trimmed V and J ends, which lost 6 bases and 3 bases, there was a span of 18 bases. The CDR3 loop is CSVTTNPSLYEQYF. CDR3 nucleotide sequence: TGCAGCGTGACGACTAACCCCTCGCTCTACGAGCAGTACTTC.